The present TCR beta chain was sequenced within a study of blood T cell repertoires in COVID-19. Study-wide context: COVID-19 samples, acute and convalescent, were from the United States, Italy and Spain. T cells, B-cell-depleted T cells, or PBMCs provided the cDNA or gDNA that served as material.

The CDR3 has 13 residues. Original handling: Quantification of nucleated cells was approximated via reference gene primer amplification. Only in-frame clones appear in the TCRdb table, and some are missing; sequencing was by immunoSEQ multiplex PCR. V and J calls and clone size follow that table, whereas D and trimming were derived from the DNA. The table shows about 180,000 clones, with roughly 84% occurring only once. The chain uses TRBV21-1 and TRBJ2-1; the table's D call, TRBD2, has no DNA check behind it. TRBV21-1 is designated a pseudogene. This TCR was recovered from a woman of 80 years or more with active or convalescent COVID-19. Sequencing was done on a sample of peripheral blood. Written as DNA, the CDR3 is TGTGCCAGCAGCAAGTGTGGAGCCCGCGAGCAGTTCTTC. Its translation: CASSKCGAREQFF.